Below, one T cell receptor (beta chain) is given with its context. Its antigen remains unknown. The data belong to a study of T cell responses to AZD1222 COVID-19 vaccine. Study-wide points: Reportedly, nearly half the spike-specific TCRs target unmutated variant regions. Seropositive AZD1222 recipients at baseline numbered only five to seven. Spike-specific TCR breadth rose after two AZD1222 doses, and depth rose as well. Spike-spanning, vaccine-associated CD4 TCRs were dominant at 160-218 and 743-854.

This CDR3 contains 16 residues. Germline-derived CDR1 and CDR2 are MNHNS and SASEGT. After removal of 2 bases from V and 5 bases from J, the junction contained 10 bases not matched to a gene. The data were produced by immunoSEQ multiplex PCR, yet TCRdb's version contains in-frame clones alone and is incomplete. The sample contains roughly 66,000 clones, about four fifths of which appear only once. The TCR originated in an adult in good health. Sequenced material: peripheral blood, taken on day 0 of AZD1222 vaccination. This chain joins TRBV6-1 and TRBJ2-7; 9 bases are shared with TRBD1. This chain's CDR3 is CASSESPGQGGHEQYF. As DNA, the CDR3 is TGTGCCAGCAGTGAATCCCCGGGACAGGGCGGCCACGAGCAGTACTTC.